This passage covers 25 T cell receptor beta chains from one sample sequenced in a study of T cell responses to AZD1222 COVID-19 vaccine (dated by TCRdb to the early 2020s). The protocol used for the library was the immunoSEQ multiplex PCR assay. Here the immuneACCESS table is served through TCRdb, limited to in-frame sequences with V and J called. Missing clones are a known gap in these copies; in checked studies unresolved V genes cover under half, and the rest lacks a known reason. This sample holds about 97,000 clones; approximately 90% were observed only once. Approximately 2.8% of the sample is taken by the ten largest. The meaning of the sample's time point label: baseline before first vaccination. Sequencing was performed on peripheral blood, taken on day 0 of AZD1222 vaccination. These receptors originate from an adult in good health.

Here the CDR3 reads CAWTEGVSGYTF. The CDR3 nucleotides read TGTGCCTGGACTGAGGGGGTATCTGGCTACACCTTC. The genes are TRBV30 and TRBJ1-2, with D perhaps matching TRBD1 (6 bases). With 4 bases removed from V and 7 bases from J, the gap between germline ends came to 13 bases. The germline V gene encodes CDR1 GTSNPN and CDR2 SVGIG (reference sequence). The CDR3 spans 12 residues.

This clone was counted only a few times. CDR3 loop: CASSLVGVETQYF. The CDR3 bases are TGCGCCAGCAGCTTGGTTGGGGTGGAGACCCAGTACTTC. The rearrangement uses TRBV5-1 and TRBJ2-5; D remains unclear. The germline CDR1 and CDR2 sequences are SGHRS and YFSETQ. V lost 0 bases to trimming and J lost 5 bases, with 8 bases between them. The CDR3 spans 13 residues.

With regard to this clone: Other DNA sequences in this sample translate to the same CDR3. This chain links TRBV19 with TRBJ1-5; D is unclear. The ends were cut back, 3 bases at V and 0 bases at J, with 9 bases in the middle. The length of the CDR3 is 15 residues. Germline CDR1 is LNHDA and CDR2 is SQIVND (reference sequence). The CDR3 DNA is TGTGCCAGTAGTATCAGCTTATATAGCAATCAGCCCCAGCATTTT. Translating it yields CASSISLYSNQPQHF.

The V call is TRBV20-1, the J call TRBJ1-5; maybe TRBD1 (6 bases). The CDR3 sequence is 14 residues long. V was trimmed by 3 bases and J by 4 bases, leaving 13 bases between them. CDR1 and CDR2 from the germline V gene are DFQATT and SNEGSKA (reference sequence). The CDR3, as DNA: TGCAGTGCTAGTTTGGACAGCACTAATCAGCCCCAGCATTTT. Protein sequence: CSASLDSTNQPQHF.

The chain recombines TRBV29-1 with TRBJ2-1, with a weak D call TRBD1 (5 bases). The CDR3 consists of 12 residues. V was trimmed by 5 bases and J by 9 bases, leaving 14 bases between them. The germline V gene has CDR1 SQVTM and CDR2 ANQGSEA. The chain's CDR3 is CSVTTAYVEQFF. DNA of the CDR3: TGCAGCGTTACGACAGCTTATGTTGAGCAGTTCTTC.

Here the CDR3 DNA reads TGTGCCAGCAGCTTAACTTGGGAGACTGAAGCTTTCTTT. It codes for CASSLTWETEAFF. The chain has TRBV7-3 and TRBJ1-1; D not resolved. The CDR3 is made up of 13 amino acids. Trimming removed 0 bases from V and 5 bases from J, with 7 bases in between. CDR1 SGHTA and CDR2 FQGTGA come from the germline V gene.

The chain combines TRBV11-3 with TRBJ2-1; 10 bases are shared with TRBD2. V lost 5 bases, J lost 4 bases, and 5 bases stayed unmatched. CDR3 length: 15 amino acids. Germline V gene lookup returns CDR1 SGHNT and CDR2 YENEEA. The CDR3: CASSPSGGEYNEQFF. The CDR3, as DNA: TGTGCCAGCAGCCCGAGCGGGGGGGAGTACAATGAGCAGTTCTTC.

CDR3 nucleotide sequence: TGTGCCAGCAGCTTAGAGGGGTCATACTCTGGAAACACCATATATTTT. This gives the protein CASSLEGSYSGNTIYF. V and J are TRBV11-3 and TRBJ1-3; D is undetermined. Trimming shortened V by 0 bases and J by 0 bases, and 9 bases separated the two germline ends. This CDR3 is built from 16 residues. Germline V gene lookup returns CDR1 SGHNT and CDR2 YENEEA. The full variable domain, in which reference TRBV11-3 and TRBJ1-3 provide the parts outside the CDR3, is EAGVVQSPRYKIIEKKQPVAFWCNPISGHNTLYWYLQNLGQGPELLIRYENEEAVDDSQLPKDRFSAERLKGVDSTLKIQPAELGDSAVYLCASSLEGSYSGNTIYFGEGSWLTVV.

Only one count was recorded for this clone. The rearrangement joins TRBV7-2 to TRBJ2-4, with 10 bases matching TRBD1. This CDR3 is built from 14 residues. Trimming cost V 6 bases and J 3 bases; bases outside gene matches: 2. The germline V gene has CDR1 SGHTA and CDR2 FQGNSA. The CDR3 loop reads CASRRTGGKNIQYF. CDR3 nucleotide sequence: TGTGCCAGCAGGAGGACAGGGGGCAAAAACATTCAGTACTTC.

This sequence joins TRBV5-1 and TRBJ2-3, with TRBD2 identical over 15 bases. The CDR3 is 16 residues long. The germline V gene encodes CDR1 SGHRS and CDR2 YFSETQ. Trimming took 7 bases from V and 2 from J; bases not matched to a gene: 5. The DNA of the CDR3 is TGCGCCAGCCGGACTAGCGGGGGGGCCTACACAGATACGCAGTATTTT. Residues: CASRTSGGAYTDTQYF. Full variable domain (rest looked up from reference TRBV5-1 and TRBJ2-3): KAGVTQTPRYLIKTRGQQVTLSCSPISGHRSVSWYQQTPGQGLQFLFEYFSETQRNKGNFPGRFSGRQFSNSRSEMNVSTLELGDSALYLCASRTSGGAYTDTQYFGPGTRLTVL.

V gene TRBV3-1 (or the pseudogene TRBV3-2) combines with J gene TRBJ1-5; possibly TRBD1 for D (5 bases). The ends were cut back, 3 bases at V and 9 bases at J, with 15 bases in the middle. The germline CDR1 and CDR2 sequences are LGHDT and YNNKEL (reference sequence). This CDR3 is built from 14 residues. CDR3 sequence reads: CASSHSGRLGPQHF. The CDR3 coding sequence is TGTGCCAGCAGCCATTCAGGGCGCTTGGGGCCCCAGCATTTT.

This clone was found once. CDR3 sequence (DNA): TGTGCCACCAGCAGGGACAGGCGGGGGGGCACAGATACGCAGTATTTT. Its translation: CATSRDRRGGTDTQYF. J is TRBJ2-3 and V is TRBV15; D may be TRBD2 (8 bases). This CDR3 contains 16 residues. V was cut by 3 bases and J by 1 base, with 14 bases left in between. From germline, CDR1 is LNHNV and CDR2 YYDKDF (reference sequence). The variable domain in full, completed from reference TRBV15 and TRBJ2-3, reads DAMVIQNPRYQVTQFGKPVTLSCSQTLNHNVMYWYQQKSSQAPKLLFHYYDKDFNNEADTPDNFQSRRPNTSFCFLDIRSPGLGDTAMYLCATSRDRRGGTDTQYFGPGTRLTVL.

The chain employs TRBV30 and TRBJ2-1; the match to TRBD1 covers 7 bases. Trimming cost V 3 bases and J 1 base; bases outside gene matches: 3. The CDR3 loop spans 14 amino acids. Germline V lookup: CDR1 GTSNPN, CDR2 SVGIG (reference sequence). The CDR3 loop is CAWRQGRSYNEQFF. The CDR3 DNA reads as TGTGCCTGGAGACAGGGGAGATCCTACAATGAGCAGTTCTTC.

This CDR3 is CASMGGSRGSPLHF. Written as DNA, the CDR3 is TGTGCCAGCATGGGGGGAAGTCGGGGTTCACCCCTCCACTTT. J is TRBJ1-6 and V is TRBV6-5; D might be TRBD1 (5 bases). The CDR3 runs 14 residues. Germline V gene sequence: CDR1 MNHEY, CDR2 SVGAGI. Trimming cost V 7 bases and J 9 bases, with 16 bases left between them.

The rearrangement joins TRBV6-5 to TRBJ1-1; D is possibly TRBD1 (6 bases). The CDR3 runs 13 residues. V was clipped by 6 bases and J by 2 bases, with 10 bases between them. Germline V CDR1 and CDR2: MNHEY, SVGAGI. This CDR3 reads CASRPGDNTEAFF. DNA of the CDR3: TGTGCCAGCAGGCCAGGGGACAACACTGAAGCTTTCTTT.

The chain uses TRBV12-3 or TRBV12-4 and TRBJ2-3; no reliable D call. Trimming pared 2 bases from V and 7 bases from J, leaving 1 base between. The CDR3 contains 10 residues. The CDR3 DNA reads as TGTGCCAGCAGTTTATATACGCAGTATTTT. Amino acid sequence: CASSLYTQYF.

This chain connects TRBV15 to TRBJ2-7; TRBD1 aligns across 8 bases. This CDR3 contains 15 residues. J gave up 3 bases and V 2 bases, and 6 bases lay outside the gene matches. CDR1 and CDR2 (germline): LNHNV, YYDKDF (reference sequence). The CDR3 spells CATSRTGTGLYEQYF. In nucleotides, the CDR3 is TGTGCCACCAGCAGAACCGGGACAGGCCTCTACGAGCAGTACTTC.

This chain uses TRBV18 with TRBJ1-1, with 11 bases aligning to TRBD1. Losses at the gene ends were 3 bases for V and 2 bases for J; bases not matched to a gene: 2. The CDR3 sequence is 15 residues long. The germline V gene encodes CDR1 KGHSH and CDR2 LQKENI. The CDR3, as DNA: TGTGCCAGCTCACCGGGACAGGGGGGTAACACTGAAGCTTTCTTT. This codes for CASSPGQGGNTEAFF.

CDR3 loop: CASSESVGGYTF. Written as DNA, the CDR3 is TGCGCCAGCAGTGAGTCTGTGGGAGGCTACACCTTC. V gene TRBV10-2 combines with J gene TRBJ1-2, with D hard to call. Trimming removed 0 bases from V and 8 bases from J, with 7 bases in between. The germline V gene encodes CDR1 WSHSY and CDR2 SAAADI. There are 12 residues in the CDR3.

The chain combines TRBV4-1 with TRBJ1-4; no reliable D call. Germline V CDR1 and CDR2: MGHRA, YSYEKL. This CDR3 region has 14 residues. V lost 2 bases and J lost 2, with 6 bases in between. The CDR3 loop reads CASSQRNTNEKLFF. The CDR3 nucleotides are TGCGCCAGCAGCCAAAGGAATACTAATGAAAAACTGTTTTTT.

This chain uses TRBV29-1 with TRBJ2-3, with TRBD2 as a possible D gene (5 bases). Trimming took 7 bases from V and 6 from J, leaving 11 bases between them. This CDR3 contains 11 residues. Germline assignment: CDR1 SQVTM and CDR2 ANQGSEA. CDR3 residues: CSARGRDTQYF. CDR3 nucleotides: TGCAGCGCCCGAGGGCGGGATACGCAGTATTTT.

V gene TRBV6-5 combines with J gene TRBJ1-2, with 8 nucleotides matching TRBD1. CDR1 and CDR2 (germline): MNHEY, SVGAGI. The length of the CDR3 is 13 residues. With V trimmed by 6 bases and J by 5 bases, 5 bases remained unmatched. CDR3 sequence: CASRRTGTYGYTF. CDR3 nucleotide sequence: TGTGCCAGCAGACGGACAGGGACGTATGGCTACACCTTC.

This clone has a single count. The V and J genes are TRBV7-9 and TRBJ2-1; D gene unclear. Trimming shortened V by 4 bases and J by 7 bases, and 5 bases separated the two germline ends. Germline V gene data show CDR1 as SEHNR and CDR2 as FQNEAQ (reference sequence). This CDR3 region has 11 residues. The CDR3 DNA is TGTGCCAGCAGCTCCTCTAATGAGCAGTTCTTC. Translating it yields CASSSSNEQFF. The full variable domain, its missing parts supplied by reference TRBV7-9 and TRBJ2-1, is DTGVSQNPRHKITKRGQNVTFRCDPISEHNRLYWYRQTLGQGPEFLTYFQNEAQLEKSRLLSDRFSAERPKGSFSTLEIQRTEQGDSAMYLCASSSSNEQFFGPGTRLTVL.

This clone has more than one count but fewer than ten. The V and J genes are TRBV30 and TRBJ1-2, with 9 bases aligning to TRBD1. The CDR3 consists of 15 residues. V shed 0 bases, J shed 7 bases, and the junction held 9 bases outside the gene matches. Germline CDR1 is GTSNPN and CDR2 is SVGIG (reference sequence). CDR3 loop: CAWSVPGQGTFGYTF. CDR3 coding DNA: TGTGCCTGGAGTGTACCGGGACAGGGTACTTTTGGCTACACCTTC. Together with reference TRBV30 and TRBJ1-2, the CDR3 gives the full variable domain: SQTIHQWPATLVQPVGSPLSLECTVEGTSNPNLYWYRQAAGRGLQLLFYSVGIGQISSEVPQNLSASRPQDRQFILSSKKLLLSDSGFYLCAWSVPGQGTFGYTFGSGTRLTVV.

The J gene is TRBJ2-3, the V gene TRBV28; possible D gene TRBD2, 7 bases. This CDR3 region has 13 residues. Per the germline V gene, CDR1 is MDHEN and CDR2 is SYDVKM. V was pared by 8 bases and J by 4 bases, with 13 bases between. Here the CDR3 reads CASGGALADTQYF. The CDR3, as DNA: TGTGCCAGCGGGGGGGCCCTTGCAGATACGCAGTATTTT.